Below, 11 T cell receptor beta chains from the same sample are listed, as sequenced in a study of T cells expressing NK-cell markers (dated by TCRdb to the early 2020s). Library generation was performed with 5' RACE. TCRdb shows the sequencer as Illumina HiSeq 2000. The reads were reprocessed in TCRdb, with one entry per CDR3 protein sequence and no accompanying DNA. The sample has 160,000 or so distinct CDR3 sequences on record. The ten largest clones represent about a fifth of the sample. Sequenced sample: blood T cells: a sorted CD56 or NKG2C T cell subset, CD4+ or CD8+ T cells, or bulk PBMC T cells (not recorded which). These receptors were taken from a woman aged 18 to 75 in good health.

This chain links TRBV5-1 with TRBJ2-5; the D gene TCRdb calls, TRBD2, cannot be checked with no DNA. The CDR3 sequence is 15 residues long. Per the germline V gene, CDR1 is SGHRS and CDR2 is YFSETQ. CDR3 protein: CASSLSAAVIETQYF.

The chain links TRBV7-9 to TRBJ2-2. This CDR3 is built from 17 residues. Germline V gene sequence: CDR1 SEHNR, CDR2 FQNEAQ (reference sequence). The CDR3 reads CASSGYLWPTVTGELFF.

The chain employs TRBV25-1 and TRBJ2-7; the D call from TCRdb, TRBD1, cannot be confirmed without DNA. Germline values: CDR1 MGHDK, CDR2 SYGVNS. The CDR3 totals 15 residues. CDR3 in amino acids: CASRDTGTVSYEQYF.

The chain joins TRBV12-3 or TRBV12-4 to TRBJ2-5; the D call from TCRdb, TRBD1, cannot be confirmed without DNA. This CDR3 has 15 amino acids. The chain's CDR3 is CASSSRTGGGETQYF.

CDR3 protein: CAWRPPGNIQYF. V gene TRBV30 combines with J gene TRBJ2-4; TCRdb gives TRBD1 as the D gene, but with no DNA this cannot be confirmed. This CDR3 has 12 residues. Germline values: CDR1 GTSNPN, CDR2 SVGIG (reference sequence).

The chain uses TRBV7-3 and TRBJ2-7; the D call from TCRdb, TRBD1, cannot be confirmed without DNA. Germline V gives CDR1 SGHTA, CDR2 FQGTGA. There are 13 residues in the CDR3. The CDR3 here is CASSPGRGREQYF. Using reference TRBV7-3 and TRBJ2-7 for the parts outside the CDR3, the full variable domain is GAGVSQTPSNKVTEKGKYVELRCDPISGHTALYWYRQSLGQGPEFLIYFQGTGAADDSGLPNDRFFAVRPEGSVSTLKIQRTERGDSAVYLCASSPGRGREQYFGPGTRLTVT.

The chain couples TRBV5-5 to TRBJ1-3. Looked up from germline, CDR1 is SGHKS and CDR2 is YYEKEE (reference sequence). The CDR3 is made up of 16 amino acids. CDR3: CASSLVASVSGNTIYF.

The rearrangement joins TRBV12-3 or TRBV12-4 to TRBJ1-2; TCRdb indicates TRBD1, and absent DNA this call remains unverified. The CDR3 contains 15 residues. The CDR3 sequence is CASSLRGQGGSGYTF.

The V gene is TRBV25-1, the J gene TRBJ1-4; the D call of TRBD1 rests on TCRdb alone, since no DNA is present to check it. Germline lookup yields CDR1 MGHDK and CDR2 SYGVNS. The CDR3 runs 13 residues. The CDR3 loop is CARDNRVKEKLFF.

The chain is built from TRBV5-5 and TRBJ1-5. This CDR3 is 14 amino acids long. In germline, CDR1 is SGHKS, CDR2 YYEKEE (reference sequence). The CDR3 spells CASSLLGGNQPQHF.

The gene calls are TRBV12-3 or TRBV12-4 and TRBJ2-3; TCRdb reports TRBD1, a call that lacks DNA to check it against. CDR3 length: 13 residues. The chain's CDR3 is CASSPGDGNTQYF.